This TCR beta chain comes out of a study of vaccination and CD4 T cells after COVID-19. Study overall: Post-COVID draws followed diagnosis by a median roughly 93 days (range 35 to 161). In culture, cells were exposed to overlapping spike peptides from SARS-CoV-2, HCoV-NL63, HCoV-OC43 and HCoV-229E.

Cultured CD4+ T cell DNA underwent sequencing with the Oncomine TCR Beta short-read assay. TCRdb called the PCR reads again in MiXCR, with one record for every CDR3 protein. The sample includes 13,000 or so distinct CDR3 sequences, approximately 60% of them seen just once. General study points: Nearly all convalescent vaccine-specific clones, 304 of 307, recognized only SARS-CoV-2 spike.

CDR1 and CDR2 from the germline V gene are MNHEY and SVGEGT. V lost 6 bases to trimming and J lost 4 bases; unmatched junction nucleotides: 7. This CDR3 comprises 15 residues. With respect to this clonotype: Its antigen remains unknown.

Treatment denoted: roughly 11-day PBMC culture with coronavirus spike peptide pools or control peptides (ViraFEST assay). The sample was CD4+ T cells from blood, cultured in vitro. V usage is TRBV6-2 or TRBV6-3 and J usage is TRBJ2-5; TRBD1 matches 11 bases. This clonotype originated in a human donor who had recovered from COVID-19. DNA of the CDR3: TGTGCCAGCAGCTCCACCGGGACAGGGGGAGAGACCCAGTACTTC. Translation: CASSSTGTGGETQYF.